Presented here are 29 T cell receptor beta chains from one specimen sequenced in a study of T-cell memory formation after mild COVID-19. TCRdb re-called the 5' RACE reads through MiXCR, storing one row per CDR3 protein. Counted here are 400,000 or so distinct CDR3 sequences, over 15% occurring once; the ten biggest clones make up approximately 8.4%. The sample was PBMCs or a T cell subset sorted from them (not recorded which). These receptors were collected from an adult woman who had mild COVID-19 (a few samples of this study predate the infection). Cell type and time point are not known.

Only a few counts were recorded for this clonotype. J is TRBJ2-1 and V is TRBV12-3 or TRBV12-4; D unclear. V lost 1 base and J lost 5, with 12 bases in between. The CDR3 has 15 amino acids. The CDR3 DNA follows: TGTGCCAGCAGTTTAGGTGGCAACTTGAACAATGAGCAGTTCTTC. Translated, it gives CASSLGGNLNNEQFF.

Only a few counts were recorded for this clonotype. V gene TRBV7-9 combines with J gene TRBJ2-5; 7 bases are shared with TRBD1. The germline V gene encodes CDR1 SEHNR and CDR2 FQNEAQ (reference sequence). The CDR3 covers 15 residues. V was pared by 5 bases and J by 5 bases, with 11 bases of the junction left unmatched. The DNA for the CDR3 is TGTGCCAGCAGCCCTCGATCGACAGGGAAGGAGACCCAGTACTTC. Translated: CASSPRSTGKETQYF.

In regard to this clonotype: Since a much larger clone is just one base distant, this may be a read error. The chain joins TRBV3-1 to TRBJ1-1; TRBD1 might be the D (5 bases). V was cut by 1 base and J by 1 base, with 7 bases left in between. The CDR3 is 14 residues long. CDR1 LGHDT and CDR2 YNNKEL come from the germline V gene (reference sequence). The CDR3 is CASSQAGSNTEAFF. DNA of the CDR3: TGTGCCAGCAGCCAAGCAGGGTCGAACACTGAAGCTTTCTTT.

The V gene is TRBV20-1, the J gene TRBJ1-2, with a weak D call TRBD1 (5 bases). The V gene lost 0 bases and the J gene lost 0 bases, with 14 bases spanning the gap. The CDR3 runs to 16 residues. Germline V lookup: CDR1 DFQATT, CDR2 SNEGSKA (reference sequence). The CDR3 sequence is CSARDLGHLANYGYTF. The CDR3 nucleotides read TGCAGTGCTAGAGATCTTGGACACCTTGCTAACTATGGCTACACCTTC.

The CDR3 sequence is CASQGTVNTGELFF. CDR3 nucleotides: TGTGCCAGCCAGGGGACAGTGAACACCGGGGAGCTGTTTTTT. The J gene is TRBJ2-2, the V gene TRBV9; 7 bases line up with TRBD1. J was trimmed by 1 base and V by 7 bases; bases with no gene match: 4. The germline CDR1 and CDR2 sequences are SGDLS and YYNGEE. The CDR3 is 14 residues long.

The chain has TRBV20-1 and TRBJ2-2, with D unresolved. This CDR3 comprises 15 residues. V was clipped by 0 bases and J by 2 bases, with 10 bases between them. CDR1 and CDR2 from the germline V gene are DFQATT and SNEGSKA (reference sequence). CDR3 loop: CSAREGRLNTGELFF. The CDR3 DNA is TGCAGTGCTAGAGAGGGCAGGCTAAACACCGGGGAGCTGTTTTTT.

The chain links TRBV15 to TRBJ2-7; either TRBD1 or TRBD2 may fit D (6 bases each). Trimming stripped 1 base from V and 6 bases from J, with 16 bases between. This CDR3 spans 15 amino acids. Germline CDR1 and CDR2: LNHNV and YYDKDF (reference sequence). The CDR3 DNA reads TGTGCCACCAGCAGAGGGGGAGGACAGTCAGCCGAGCAGTACTTC. Protein product: CATSRGGGQSAEQYF.

V gene TRBV20-1 combines with J gene TRBJ2-3, with TRBD2 as a possible D gene (6 bases). From germline, CDR1 is DFQATT and CDR2 SNEGSKA (reference sequence). The CDR3 totals 15 residues. V dropped 0 bases and J dropped 5 bases, with 15 bases sitting between them. CDR3 protein: CSAREWRGLVDTQYF. In DNA, the CDR3 is TGCAGTGCTAGAGAGTGGCGGGGCTTGGTAGATACGCAGTATTTT.

This rearrangement joins TRBV7-9 to TRBJ2-4; D remains unclear. The V end was cut by 3 bases, the J end by 7 bases, with 10 bases between. This CDR3 has 13 amino acids. Looked up from germline, CDR1 is SEHNR and CDR2 is FQNEAQ (reference sequence). The CDR3 loop is CASSFQAKNIQYF. The CDR3 DNA reads as TGTGCCAGCAGCTTTCAAGCTAAGAACATTCAGTACTTC.

The rearrangement uses TRBV20-1 and TRBJ2-1; D is uncertain. The CDR3 totals 14 residues. Germline V CDR1 and CDR2: DFQATT, SNEGSKA (reference sequence). Trimming took off 0 bases at V and 1 base at J, with 7 bases between the two ends. In DNA, the CDR3 is TGCAGTGCTAGAGAGTATGAGTCCTACAATGAGCAGTTCTTC. Translation gives CSAREYESYNEQFF.

The V and J genes are TRBV9 and TRBJ2-1; 10 bases are shared with TRBD2. Germline trimming cut 4 bases from V and 8 bases from J; bases unmatched to any gene: 24. The CDR3 runs 20 residues. The germline CDR1 and CDR2 sequences are SGDLS and YYNGEE. The CDR3 DNA reads as TGTGCCAGCAGCCTCCGCGATAGCGGGGGGCACAGCGGAGGTGTGGATGAGCAGTTCTTC. The encoded protein is CASSLRDSGGHSGGVDEQFF.

This clonotype was counted a few times. This chain joins TRBV6-6 and TRBJ2-1, with 13 bases lining up with TRBD2. The germline V gene encodes CDR1 MNHNY and CDR2 SVGAGI (reference sequence). There are 15 residues in the CDR3. V shed 5 bases and J 9 bases; nucleotides not matched to a gene: 7. Written as DNA, the CDR3 is TGTGCCAGCAGTGCCACTAGCGGGGGGGCCTTTGAGCAGTTCTTC. Translating gives CASSATSGGAFEQFF.

J is TRBJ1-5 and V is TRBV4-1; D gene uncertain. Germline V gene data show CDR1 as MGHRA and CDR2 as YSYEKL. The CDR3 is made up of 14 amino acids. V lost 1 base to trimming and J lost 0 bases, with 4 bases between them. DNA for the CDR3: TGCGCCAGCAGCCAAGTTATTAGCAATCAGCCCCAGCATTTT. Translating gives CASSQVISNQPQHF.

This clonotype has only a few counts. V and J are TRBV7-3 and TRBJ2-5, with 7 bases that match TRBD2. From germline, CDR1 is SGHTA and CDR2 FQGTGA. The CDR3 has 16 amino acids. J was trimmed by 2 bases and V by 2 bases; bases with no gene match: 8. CDR3 sequence: CASSLLGGGEQETQYF. DNA for the CDR3: TGTGCCAGCAGCTTACTCGGTGGGGGGGAACAAGAGACCCAGTACTTC.

This chain joins TRBV29-1 and TRBJ2-3; TRBD2 matches 10 bases. The ends lost 2 bases at V and 5 bases at J; junction bases unmatched: 7. The CDR3 sequence is 15 residues long. The V gene's germline CDR1 is SQVTM and CDR2 ANQGSEA. The CDR3, as DNA: TGCAGCGTTGAATCTCTGGCTAGCGGGAGAGATACGCAGTATTTT. It specifies CSVESLASGRDTQYF.

This clonotype has only a few counts. As DNA, the CDR3 is TGTGCCAGCAGCCAAGAGAAAATATCTAAGGACTCCTATGGCTACACCTTC. It yields the protein CASSQEKISKDSYGYTF. The chain recombines TRBV3-1 with TRBJ1-2; D not certain. Germline assignment: CDR1 LGHDT and CDR2 YNNKEL (reference sequence). The CDR3 extends over 17 amino acids. Trimming removed 0 bases at V and 4 bases at J, with 18 bases between. Full variable domain (outside the CDR3, taken from reference TRBV3-1 and TRBJ1-2): DTAVSQTPKYLVTQMGNDKSIKCEQNLGHDTMYWYKQDSKKFLKIMFSYNNKELIINETVPNRFSPKSPDKAHLNLHINSLELGDSAVYFCASSQEKISKDSYGYTFGSGTRLTVV.

The V call is TRBV6-5, the J call TRBJ1-2; 8 bases map to TRBD1. The CDR3 covers 15 residues. Unmatched junction bases numbered 6, after V lost 4 bases and J lost 2 bases. Germline V gene sequence: CDR1 MNHEY, CDR2 SVGAGI. DNA for the CDR3: TGTGCCAGCAGTTTGTACAGGGGGATAAACTATGGCTACACCTTC. Translation: CASSLYRGINYGYTF.

The DNA for the CDR3 is TGCAGTGCTAGACTGGGACCGGCCACCGACGAGCAGTACTTC. Amino acids: CSARLGPATDEQYF. V usage is TRBV20-1 and J usage is TRBJ2-7; D is perhaps TRBD1 or TRBD2 (5 bases each). The CDR3 runs 14 residues. With 2 bases removed from V and 5 bases from J, the gap between germline ends came to 16 bases. The V gene's germline CDR1 is DFQATT and CDR2 SNEGSKA (reference sequence).

The CDR3 bases are TGTGCCAGCAGTTACTCACGGGGAGGGCCCTACAATGAGCAGTTCTTC. The encoded protein is CASSYSRGGPYNEQFF. The gene calls are TRBV6-2 or TRBV6-3 and TRBJ2-1; 7 nucleotides align to TRBD2. Germline trimming cut 0 bases from V and 2 bases from J; bases unmatched to any gene: 4. This CDR3 has 16 residues. CDR1 is MNHEY and CDR2 is SVGEGT in the germline V gene.

The rearrangement uses TRBV12-3 or TRBV12-4 and TRBJ1-1; D uncertain. This CDR3 comprises 14 residues. Trimming removed 1 base at V and 2 bases at J, with 8 bases between. The CDR3 DNA sequence: TGTGCCAGCAGTTTAGTTTCCTACAACACTGAAGCTTTCTTT. Encoded protein: CASSLVSYNTEAFF.

The V call is TRBV4-1, the J call TRBJ2-7; 7 nucleotides agree with TRBD2. Trimming removed 4 bases from V and 3 bases from J; junction bases left unmatched: 9. This CDR3 has 15 residues. Looked up from germline, CDR1 is MGHRA and CDR2 is YSYEKL. The CDR3 region has the DNA TGCGCCAGCAGCCGAACGACTAGCTATCTCTACGAGCAGTACTTC. This translates into CASSRTTSYLYEQYF.

This clonotype was detected a few times. V gene TRBV29-1 combines with J gene TRBJ1-1, with TRBD1 identical over 7 bases. The CDR3 is 12 amino acids. Germline V gene lookup returns CDR1 SQVTM and CDR2 ANQGSEA. Unmatched junction bases numbered 0, after V lost 2 bases and J lost 3 bases. CDR3 DNA sequence: TGCAGCGTTGAAACAGGGGACACTGAAGCTTTCTTT. This sequence encodes CSVETGDTEAFF. Full variable domain (rest looked up from reference TRBV29-1 and TRBJ1-1): SAVISQKPSRDICQRGTSLTIQCQVDSQVTMMFWYRQQPGQSLTLIATANQGSEATYESGFVIDKFPISRPNLTFSTLTVSNMSPEDSSIYLCSVETGDTEAFFGQGTRLTVV.

The chain couples TRBV20-1 to TRBJ2-3, with D perhaps being TRBD1 or TRBD2 (6 bases each). Trimming left V 8 bases short and J 1 base short, with 10 bases between. From germline, CDR1 is DFQATT and CDR2 SNEGSKA (reference sequence). The CDR3 is 12 amino acids. CDR3 in DNA: TGCAGTCCAAGGGGGGGCACAGATACGCAGTATTTT. Protein product: CSPRGGTDTQYF.

The rearrangement links TRBV7-9 to TRBJ2-2; D could derive from TRBD1 or TRBD2 (5 bases each). CDR3 length: 16 amino acids. V was clipped by 5 bases and J by 4 bases, with 17 bases between them. Germline V gene sequence: CDR1 SEHNR, CDR2 FQNEAQ (reference sequence). The chain's CDR3 is CASSPPEQGVTGELFF. CDR3 DNA sequence: TGTGCCAGCAGCCCCCCGGAGCAGGGAGTCACCGGGGAGCTGTTTTTT.

This clonotype was seen only a few times. The chain joins TRBV6-5 to TRBJ2-2, with D tentatively TRBD1 (6 bases). The V and J ends lost 6 bases and 4 bases respectively, with 12 bases between them. CDR1 MNHEY and CDR2 SVGAGI come from the germline V gene. This CDR3 has 14 residues. The CDR3 bases are TGTGCCAGCAGACGGACAGATTCCACCGGGGAGCTGTTTTTT. The encoded protein is CASRRTDSTGELFF.

This chain links TRBV5-6 with TRBJ1-2; the D is unclear. The V end was cut by 0 bases, the J end by 8 bases, with 20 bases between. This CDR3 region has 16 residues. CDR1 and CDR2 (germline): SGHDT, YYEEEE. CDR3 amino acids: CASSLVATPEPSGYTF. DNA for the CDR3: TGTGCCAGCAGCTTGGTGGCGACCCCAGAACCCTCCGGCTACACCTTC. The full variable domain, its missing parts supplied by reference TRBV5-6 and TRBJ1-2, is DAGVTQSPTHLIKTRGQQVTLRCSPKSGHDTVSWYQQALGQGPQFIFQYYEEEERQRGNFPDRFSGHQFPNYSSELNVNALLLGDSALYLCASSLVATPEPSGYTFGSGTRLTVV.

This clonotype turned up a few times. The chain's CDR3 is CASIPSTFGELFF. CDR3 sequence (DNA): TGTGCCAGCATCCCATCCACCTTCGGGGAGCTGTTTTTT. The chain employs TRBV12-3 or TRBV12-4 and TRBJ2-2; D is uncertain. This CDR3 has 13 amino acids. Between the trimmed V and J ends, which lost 7 bases and 7 bases, there was a span of 13 bases.

This clonotype turned up a few times. The J gene is TRBJ2-1, the V gene TRBV27; the match to TRBD2 covers 13 bases. The CDR3 sequence is 17 residues long. Germline V CDR1 and CDR2: MNHEY, SMNVEV (reference sequence). J was trimmed by 3 bases and V by 3 bases; bases with no gene match: 5. In DNA form, the CDR3 reads TGTGCCAGCAGTTTCAACAGACTAGCGGGAGGCTACAATGAGCAGTTCTTC. Its protein product is CASSFNRLAGGYNEQFF.

This chain connects TRBV9 to TRBJ2-5; D assignment may be TRBD1 or TRBD2 (6 bases each). The CDR3 totals 14 residues. Trimming took off 0 bases at V and 5 bases at J, with 11 bases between the two ends. From germline, CDR1 is SGDLS and CDR2 YYNGEE. CDR3 sequence (DNA): TGTGCCAGCAGCGTAGAAGGGGGGACGGAGACCCAGTACTTC. Translated: CASSVEGGTETQYF.